This TCR beta chain was identified in a study of blood T cell repertoires in COVID-19. Germline-derived CDR1 and CDR2 are KGHSH and LQKENI. The CDR3 consists of 13 residues. V dropped 3 bases and J dropped 4 bases, with 8 bases sitting between them. In the original workflow: Amplifying reference gene primers gave estimates of nucleated cell counts. This table comes from immunoSEQ multiplex PCR, and its TCRdb copy is limited to in-frame clones, with some not included. Clone size and V and J calls were adopted from that table, with D and trimming inferred from the DNA. The repertoire consists of around 330,000 clones, with approximately 91% occurring once and the leading ten covering 5.2%.

J is TRBJ2-3 and V is TRBV18; no definite D call. This sequence originates from a man aged 60 to 75 who had recovered from COVID-19. Sample: PBMCs or T cells enriched from blood (not recorded which). For the CDR3, the DNA is TGTGCCAGCTCACCCTATAAGCCAGATACGCAGTATTTT. Protein: CASSPYKPDTQYF.